This TCR beta chain was recorded in a study of shared clonotypes between healthy human individuals. Per the germline V gene, CDR1 is SNHLY and CDR2 is FYNNEI. This CDR3 contains 15 residues. HIV-negative, healthy adults without recent acute infections or vaccinations were the donors. Each PCR replicate run on unsorted PBMC took in approximately 300 ng DNA, tens of thousands of T cell genomes. Unsorted PBMC DNA was sequenced on ten immunoSEQ deep assay plates. Produced via immunoSEQ multiplex PCR; TCRdb's table is partial and in-frame only. Of more than 450,000 clones in the sample, 60% to 85% are singletons; the top ten hold about an eighth. Concerning this clone: An end of the junction does not agree with germline; a read error may underlie this.

V gene TRBV2 combines with J gene TRBJ2-3; 10 positions agree with TRBD2. Sequenced: PBMCs. This receptor was identified in a woman in her forties in good health. Some clones in this sample may be carry-over from other donors' samples. The CDR3 protein is CASSYLLAGTDAQYF. In DNA, the CDR3 is TGTGCCAGCAGTTACCTACTAGCGGGAACAGATGCGCAGTATTTT.